The following is a TCR beta chain sequence with its context. Its specific antigen is unknown. No base qualities exist here, and no much larger clone lies one base off it. The data derive from a study of T-cell memory formation after mild COVID-19 (dated by TCRdb to the early 2020s). Looking at the study overall: TCR sequence clusters from the two donors were found to be largely donor specific. Longitudinal TCRalpha and TCRbeta repertoire sequencing tracked T-cell clones expanding and contracting after mild COVID-19 in a couple of donors. The cohort comprised two young, previously healthy adult volunteers, one female and one male. General study outcomes and caveats: Clones contracting from day 15 to 85 had balanced CD4/CD8 phenotypes, while a second wave expanding from day 15 to 37 was biased towards CD4+. Some responding clones were detected in pre-infection memory, which suggested that pre-existing cross-reactive memory T cells had joined the SARS-CoV-2 response. Whether the second-wave clones peaking on day 37 were SARS-CoV-2 specific was not confirmed. The study covered only two mild cases, and larger cohorts including severe cases with pre-infection samples were considered necessary. Contracting CD4+ clones turned up mainly in the CM and EM memory subsets, whereas EMRA was where CD8+ clones were enriched.

The CDR3 holds 15 amino acids from the cysteine to the phenylalanine. Left in the record is the CDR3 DNA by itself, 45 bases read in frame from the first base. The germline V gene (reference sequence) gives CDR1 as DFQATT and CDR2 as SNEGSKA. Trimming takes 3 bases off V and 12 bases off J; junction bases not matched to a gene: 14. Ficoll-Paque density gradient centrifugation was the method used to isolate PBMCs. Sequencing took place on an Illumina NovaSeq 6000. Using 5'RACE with constant-segment primers, TCRalpha and TCRbeta cDNA libraries were constructed, with sample barcodes and unique molecular identifiers added in the process. RNA was extracted from every sample with Trizol reagent. Library amplification was performed in two PCR steps, and a second sample barcode and Illumina TruSeq adapters were introduced in the second step. Libraries were sequenced on an Illumina NovaSeq with 2 x 150 bp paired-end reads. The paper's processing steps were these. Reads were demultiplexed and collapsed into UMI-guided consensus sequences with migec v1.2.7. With mixcr v2.1.11, UMI consensuses were aligned to TRA and TRB V and J templates and assembled into clonotypes. A clonotype was counted as expanded or contracted only if both edgeR and NoisET called the change significant, with noise models trained on biological replicates. For edgeR calls, the cutoffs were a false discovery rate-adjusted p below 0.01 and a log2 fold-change threshold of 1. PCA with hierarchical clustering of max-normalized trajectories of the 1000 most abundant clonotypes was used as exploratory dynamics analysis. The CD4 or CD8 phenotype of responding clones was assigned using the separately sequenced CD4+ and CD8+ repertoires. In TCRdb, the public reads were trimmed at Q25 with fastp and aligned with MiXCR, with productive beta chains retained. Each record represents a unique CDR3 protein, reported with the most common genes and DNA among its rows. The V and J calls follow TCRdb's processing rather than the paper's. Here the sample has over 400,000 distinct CDR3 sequences; more than 20% occur a single time. Around 12% of the sample is held by the ten biggest clonotypes.

The chain couples TRBV20-1 to TRBJ2-1; the junction holds 10 bases that match TRBD2. The sequence was obtained from an adult woman who had mild COVID-19 (a few samples of this study predate the infection). The sample titles of this study are shuffled in the database, so cell type and time point are left out; the donor was told from shared clones. Sequencing was carried out using PBMCs or a T cell subset sorted from them (not recorded which). CDR3 loop: CSASWGLAGEVGQFF. The bases are TGCAGTGCTAGTTGGGGGCTAGCGGGAGAGGTGGGGCAGTTCTTC.